Below are 15 T cell receptor beta chains sequenced from a single sample in a study of blood T cell repertoires in COVID-19. Sequenced by immunoSEQ multiplex PCR; TCRdb stores in-frame clones only, minus some. The sample consists of 200,000 to 300,000 clones, about 85% of them appearing once. What was sequenced was peripheral blood. These receptors originate from a man between 18 and 29 years old with active or convalescent COVID-19.

The rearrangement links TRBV10-3 to TRBJ2-1; the D gene is possibly TRBD2 (7 bases). This CDR3 comprises 15 residues. V was clipped by 8 bases and J by 7 bases, with 21 bases between them. The V gene's germline CDR1 is ENHRY and CDR2 SYGVKD. As DNA, the CDR3 is TGTGCCATCTGGGCTGGGGGGGGCGGCGGTAATGAGCAGTTCTTC. Protein: CAIWAGGGGGNEQFF.

Points on this clone: The same CDR3 is also encoded by other DNA sequences in this sample. V usage is TRBV12-3 or TRBV12-4 and J usage is TRBJ1-2; D remains ambiguous. The V gene lost 1 base and the J gene lost 2 bases, with 5 bases spanning the gap. This CDR3 is built from 13 residues. The CDR3: CASSLGQNYGYTF. CDR3 DNA sequence: TGTGCCAGCAGTTTAGGGCAGAACTATGGCTACACCTTC.

This clone was counted a single time. The chain is built from TRBV20-1 and TRBJ2-1, with 14 nucleotides matching TRBD2. CDR1 is DFQATT and CDR2 is SNEGSKA in the germline V gene (reference sequence). The CDR3 contains 19 residues. Trimming at V came to 3 bases and at J to 6 bases, leaving 16 bases not matched to a gene. CDR3 bases: TGCAGTGCTAGTCCCTTAAGAACCGGGACTAGCGGGAGTTTCAATGAGCAGTTCTTC. The encoded protein is CSASPLRTGTSGSFNEQFF.

This clone appeared many times. The chain links TRBV6-6 to TRBJ2-7; 8 bases are a match to TRBD1. Germline-derived CDR1 and CDR2 are MNHNY and SVGAGI (reference sequence). After removal of 8 bases from V and 5 bases from J, the junction contained 8 bases not matched to a gene. The CDR3 length is 13 residues. This chain's CDR3 is CASLGTGSHEQYF. In DNA, the CDR3 is TGTGCCAGCCTAGGGACAGGATCGCACGAGCAGTACTTC.

This chain joins TRBV19 and TRBJ1-2; TRBD1 agrees at 8 bases. This CDR3 has 15 amino acids. In germline, CDR1 is LNHDA, CDR2 SQIVND (reference sequence). CDR3 in DNA: TGTGCTGAGCCGCAGGGGGCACGAATTAACTATGGCTACACCTTC. It specifies CAEPQGARINYGYTF.

The gene calls are TRBV7-9 and TRBJ2-1, with D possibly matching TRBD2 (5 bases). The germline V gene has CDR1 SEHNR and CDR2 FQNEAQ (reference sequence). This CDR3 region has 15 residues. V lost 0 bases and J 14 bases, leaving 20 bases between the germline ends. This CDR3 is CASSLAGATTSGKFF. The CDR3 DNA reads TGTGCCAGCAGCTTAGCGGGAGCCACTACCTCTGGGAAGTTCTTC.

The chain is built from TRBV18 and TRBJ1-1; perhaps TRBD1 as D (6 bases). Germline V gene lookup returns CDR1 KGHSH and CDR2 LQKENI. The CDR3 spans 14 residues. V was cut by 4 bases and J by 2 bases, with 11 bases left in between. The DNA of the CDR3 is TGTGCCAGCTCACTTTCCAGGGGAAACACTGAAGCTTTCTTT. It translates to CASSLSRGNTEAFF. Full variable domain (rest looked up from reference TRBV18 and TRBJ1-1): NAGVMQNPRHLVRRRGQEARLRCSPMKGHSHVYWYRQLPEEGLKFMVYLQKENIIDESGMPKERFSAEFPKEGPSILRIQQVVRGDSAAYFCASSLSRGNTEAFFGQGTRLTVV.

The chain couples TRBV7-2 to TRBJ2-5, with 7 bases lining up with TRBD2. The V segment lost 1 base and the J segment 5 bases; nucleotides outside the gene matches: 7. Germline V CDR1 and CDR2: SGHTA, FQGNSA. The CDR3 has 15 residues. CDR3 nucleotide sequence: TGTGCCAGCAGCTTAGGCCCGACTAGCCCGGAGACCCAGTACTTC. Translation gives CASSLGPTSPETQYF.

This clone is a singleton in its sample. The chain links TRBV20-1 to TRBJ1-1, with D possibly matching TRBD1 (6 bases). Germline CDR1 reads DFQATT; CDR2 reads SNEGSKA (reference sequence). There are 10 residues in the CDR3. With 8 bases removed from V and 14 bases from J, the gap between germline ends came to 18 bases. In nucleotides, the CDR3 is TGCAGTTCAACACACAGGGTGGGCTTCTTT. This translates into CSSTHRVGFF.

This chain links TRBV3-1 (or the pseudogene TRBV3-2) with TRBJ2-1; 8 bases agree with TRBD2. Looked up from germline, CDR1 is LGHDT and CDR2 is YNNKEL (reference sequence). J lost 9 bases, V lost 0 bases, and 4 bases had no gene match. The CDR3 consists of 14 residues. CDR3 region: CASSQDPGGGEQFF. In DNA form, the CDR3 reads TGTGCCAGCAGCCAAGATCCGGGAGGGGGTGAGCAGTTCTTC.

The rearrangement joins TRBV29-1 to TRBJ1-1; D unresolved. CDR3 length equals 12 residues. Germline V gene data show CDR1 as SQVTM and CDR2 as ANQGSEA. The V gene lost 5 bases and the J gene lost 1 base, with 8 bases spanning the gap. CDR3 sequence reads: CSVFPGNTEAFF. The CDR3 DNA is TGCAGCGTTTTCCCAGGGAACACTGAAGCTTTCTTT.

The chain uses TRBV7-8 and TRBJ2-3, with D perhaps matching TRBD2 (6 bases). The CDR3 has 14 residues. Germline lookup yields CDR1 SGHVS and CDR2 FQNEAQ. V was pared by 6 bases and J by 0 bases, with 10 bases between. The CDR3 loop is CASRRGASTDTQYF. CDR3 nucleotides: TGTGCCAGCAGGCGGGGAGCTAGCACAGATACGCAGTATTTT.

The chain uses TRBV28 and TRBJ1-3; D is possibly TRBD1 (6 bases). This CDR3 has 14 amino acids. Trimming removed 5 bases at V and 8 bases at J, with 16 bases between. Germline V lookup: CDR1 MDHEN, CDR2 SYDVKM. CDR3 bases: TGTGCCAGCAGTACACTACAGGGTGAGCACACCATATATTTT. This codes for CASSTLQGEHTIYF.

V gene TRBV9 combines with J gene TRBJ2-7; D ambiguous. Germline lookup yields CDR1 SGDLS and CDR2 YYNGEE. This CDR3 has 13 residues. The V end lost 3 bases, the J end lost 0 bases, and 7 bases lay between the germline ends. The chain's CDR3 is CASSAPSSYEQYF. CDR3 DNA sequence: TGTGCCAGCAGCGCCCCGAGCTCCTACGAGCAGTACTTC.

CDR3 nucleotides: TGCGCCAGCAGCACCGGGACAAGGCAAGAGACCCAGTACTTC. It translates to CASSTGTRQETQYF. The chain is built from TRBV5-1 and TRBJ2-5; possibly TRBD1 for D (6 bases). The CDR3 consists of 14 residues. CDR1 is SGHRS, CDR2 YFSETQ, per germline. Trimming shortened V by 4 bases and J by 2 bases, and 12 bases separated the two germline ends.